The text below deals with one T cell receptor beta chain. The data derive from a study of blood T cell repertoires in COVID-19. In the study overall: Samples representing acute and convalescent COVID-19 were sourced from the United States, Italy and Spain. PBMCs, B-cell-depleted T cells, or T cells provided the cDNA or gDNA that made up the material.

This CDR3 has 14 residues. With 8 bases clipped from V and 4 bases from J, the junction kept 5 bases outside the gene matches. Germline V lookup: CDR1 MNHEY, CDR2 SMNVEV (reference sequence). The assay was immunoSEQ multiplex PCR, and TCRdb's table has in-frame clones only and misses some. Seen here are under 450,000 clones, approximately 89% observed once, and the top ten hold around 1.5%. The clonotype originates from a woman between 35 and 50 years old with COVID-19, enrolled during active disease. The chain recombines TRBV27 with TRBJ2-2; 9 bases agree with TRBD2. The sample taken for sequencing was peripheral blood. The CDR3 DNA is TGTGCCAGCGGCCCGCGGGAGGGCACCGGGGAGCTGTTTTTT. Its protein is CASGPREGTGELFF.